The 13 T cell receptor beta chains below all came from one sample that was sequenced in a study of CD4+ T cells in melanoma. Only in-frame clones appear in the TCRdb table, and some are missing; sequencing was by immunoSEQ multiplex PCR. The sample contains over 9,000 clones, roughly three fifths of which appear only once. Material: cells from a culture (not recorded whether cultured in vitro). The origin of the receptors is a human donor with melanoma.

The gene calls are TRBV7-2 and TRBJ2-4; D might be TRBD1 (6 bases). Germline V gene lookup returns CDR1 SGHTA and CDR2 FQGNSA. The V and J ends lost 4 bases and 8 bases respectively, with 18 bases between them. The CDR3 loop spans 15 amino acids. Written as DNA, the CDR3 is TGTGCCAGCAGCTCGCCCTCCGACAGGAGATACATTCAGTACTTC. It codes for CASSSPSDRRYIQYF.

There are a few counts of this clone. The chain is built from TRBV6-5 and TRBJ2-7; unclear D gene. V was clipped by 5 bases and J by 2 bases, with 13 bases between them. Germline lookup yields CDR1 MNHEY and CDR2 SVGAGI. There are 14 residues in the CDR3. Written as DNA, the CDR3 is TGTGCCAGCAGTCAAAAGACGGTCCCCTACGAGCAGTACTTC. Amino acid sequence: CASSQKTVPYEQYF.

This chain links TRBV27 with TRBJ1-6; 7 nucleotides match TRBD1. The J segment lost 6 bases and the V segment lost 0 bases, leaving 2 bases of the junction unmatched. The CDR3 consists of 15 residues. The germline V gene encodes CDR1 MNHEY and CDR2 SMNVEV (reference sequence). DNA of the CDR3: TGTGCCAGCAGTTTATCGGGGACAGCTAATTCACCCCTCCACTTT. This encodes CASSLSGTANSPLHF.

With regard to this clone: An end of the junction differs from the germline gene, which may be a read error. Other DNA sequences in the sample encode the same CDR3. The V gene is TRBV7-2, the J gene TRBJ2-2, with no clear D. Germline loops: CDR1 SGHTA, CDR2 FQGNSA. The CDR3 consists of 13 residues. The CDR3 DNA follows: TGTGCCCCCCCCGCGGCCAACACTGGGGAGCTGTTTTTT. Translation: CAPPAANTGELFF.

This clone was counted once. The chain has TRBV5-4 and TRBJ2-5; no firm D call. The CDR3 is 16 residues long. The germline V gene has CDR1 SGHNT and CDR2 YYREEE (reference sequence). Trimming stripped 1 base from V and 0 bases from J, with 13 bases between. CDR3 nucleotide sequence: TGTGCCAGCAGCTTGAATCCCCGGTCCGACCAAGAGACCCAGTACTTC. Translating gives CASSLNPRSDQETQYF.

This clone was counted a few times. The V call is TRBV19, the J call TRBJ1-1; 8 bases are a match to TRBD1. V lost 9 bases and J lost 6; bases outside the gene matches: 9. This CDR3 spans 13 amino acids. Germline V gives CDR1 LNHDA, CDR2 SQIVND (reference sequence). The CDR3 nucleotides read TGTGCCAGCAACGGACAGGGTGCCCCTGAAGCTTTCTTT. Translating gives CASNGQGAPEAFF. Filled out from reference TRBV19 and TRBJ1-1, the complete variable domain reads DGGITQSPKYLFRKEGQNVTLSCEQNLNHDAMYWYRQDPGQGLRLIYYSQIVNDFQKGDIAEGYSVSREKKESFPLTVTSAQKNPTAFYLCASNGQGAPEAFFGQGTRLTVV.

V is TRBV5-1 and J is TRBJ1-1; 7 nucleotides agree with TRBD1. The CDR3 covers 15 residues. Looked up from germline, CDR1 is SGHRS and CDR2 is YFSETQ. The trim removed 0 bases at V and 1 base at J, leaving 3 bases unmatched. The chain's CDR3 is CASSLDRGGNTEAFF. Here the CDR3 DNA reads TGCGCCAGCAGCTTGGACAGGGGCGGGAACACTGAAGCTTTCTTT.

This clone has a handful of counts. V and J are TRBV2 and TRBJ1-4; no clear D gene. CDR1 is SNHLY and CDR2 is FYNNEI in the germline V gene. Deletions cut 3 bases from V and 8 bases from J, with 4 bases between. The length of the CDR3 is 11 residues. The DNA of the CDR3 is TGTGCCAGCAGTGATTGGGAAAAACTGTTTTTT. Translated: CASSDWEKLFF.

Remarks on this clone: This CDR3 is missing its conserved last phenylalanine or tryptophan, likely due to a read error. It is unclear where the CDR3 begins or ends on the DNA, so no DNA is shown, and the CDR3 is as TCRdb lists it. V is TRBV12-5 and J is TRBJ2-6; the table gives TRBD2 as D, unverified against the DNA. The CDR3 has 8 residues if both end residues are counted. Looked up from germline, CDR1 is LGHNT and CDR2 is FRNRAP. The CDR3 sequence is CARPLYGG.

This clone has only one observation. This chain uses TRBV5-1 with TRBJ2-3; weak D call: TRBD1 (6 bases). CDR3 length: 15 residues. Deletions cut 1 base from V and 0 bases from J, with 9 bases between. Germline lookup yields CDR1 SGHRS and CDR2 YFSETQ. CDR3 loop: CASSLQGRSTDTQYF. CDR3 bases: TGCGCCAGCAGCTTGCAGGGGCGAAGCACAGATACGCAGTATTTT.

V usage is TRBV5-4 and J usage is TRBJ1-3; D gene uncertain. The V end was cut by 0 bases, the J end by 0 bases, with 13 bases between. Germline V CDR1 and CDR2: SGHNT, YYREEE (reference sequence). This CDR3 has 17 amino acids. The CDR3 DNA reads as TGTGCCAGCAGCTTGGCGTGGCCGGGTAGCTCTGGAAACACCATATATTTT. Its translation: CASSLAWPGSSGNTIYF.

This sequence joins TRBV5-4 and TRBJ1-2; TRBD1 might be the D (6 bases). Trimming left V 4 bases short and J 3 bases short, with 16 bases between. From germline, CDR1 is SGHNT and CDR2 YYREEE (reference sequence). The CDR3 loop spans 15 amino acids. CDR3 protein: CASSLSTGIDYGYTF. DNA of the CDR3: TGTGCCAGCAGCCTATCGACAGGCATAGACTATGGCTACACCTTC.

This clone was observed once. V gene TRBV30 combines with J gene TRBJ2-1; 13 bases map to TRBD2. The ends lost 5 bases at V and 0 bases at J; junction bases unmatched: 10. Germline CDR1 is GTSNPN and CDR2 is SVGIG (reference sequence). This CDR3 has 18 residues. The CDR3 loop reads CAWGTSGEGTSSYNEQFF. In DNA, the CDR3 is TGTGCCTGGGGGACTAGCGGGGAGGGGACGAGCTCCTACAATGAGCAGTTCTTC.